The present T cell receptor (beta chain) was sequenced within a study of vaccination and CD4 T cells after COVID-19 (dated 2022 in TCRdb). Looking at the study overall: The convalescent cohort comprised six males and four females, including two Hispanic individuals, seven Caucasians, two Asians and one multiracial person. Each participant got two doses of either the Pfizer-BioNTech BNT162b2 vaccine (n=8) or the Moderna mRNA-1273 vaccine (n=2). Post-COVID blood samples from convalescent patients were collected a median of 101 days after diagnosis, with a range of roughly 35 to 180 days. The time from the second vaccine dose to post-vaccine blood sampling had a median of roughly 70 days and ranged from roughly 12 to 241 days. For stimulating the cultures, overlapping spike peptide pools were used, derived from SARS-CoV-2 as well as from the common cold coronaviruses HCoV-NL63, HCoV-OC43 and HCoV-229E. Control cultures used a CEFX viral epitope pool as positive control, an HIV-1 Nef peptide pool as negative control, or no peptide. In 10 COVID-19 convalescent patients and a handful of infection-naive healthy vaccine recipients, the spike-specific CD4+ TCR repertoire before mRNA vaccination was compared with the repertoire after mRNA vaccination.

Paper-wide results and their limitations: The number of convalescent patients in the study was relatively small, and the study did not examine early timepoints following natural infection. Of the vaccine-specific clones found in convalescent patients, nearly all (304 of 307) were mono-reactive for SARS-CoV-2 spike instead of being cross-reactive with common cold coronaviruses. An increase in the median number of SARS-CoV-2-reactive clonotypes from approximately 20 after infection to about 39 after vaccination was observed, but the change was not found to be significant. In convalescent patients, a median about 86% of post-vaccine SARS-CoV-2-reactive clones were detected only after vaccination, suggesting vaccine-specific priming.

Library creation used PCR. DNA from cultured CD4+ T cells underwent TCR sequencing with the Oncomine TCR Beta short-read assay at the Johns Hopkins FTIC core. The QIAamp micro DNA kit was used to extract genomic DNA from the cultured CD4+ T cells. Oncomine TCR Beta libraries from cultured CD4+ T cells were pooled using unique dual indexes and sequenced on an Illumina iSeq 100. As for the original processing: Non-productive sequences were filtered out, and CDR3s that did not start with C, did not end with F or W, or were shorter than 7 amino acids were discarded. Antigen-specific clonotypes were identified with the MANAFEST web application by comparing peptide-stimulated wells with reference and other culture wells. For a clone to be called positive, the clone needed an FDR below 0.05, an odds ratio above 5, and a productive frequency above 0.1% in at least two of three replicate wells. Cross-reactive clonotypes were defined as significantly expanded in both SARS-CoV-2 spike wells and at least one common cold coronavirus spike condition. CDR3 homology was assessed with Levenshtein distances (stringdist) and unrooted phylogenetic trees (ape) in R version 3.6.1. In-frame beta chains were kept once TCRdb had trimmed the public reads at Q25 with fastp and called clones with MiXCR. Every CDR3 protein is listed once, alongside the most common genes and DNA of its rows. For this entry, the V and J calls and clone size follow TCRdb and not the study's own pipeline. A total of fewer than 25,000 distinct CDR3 sequences appear in this sample, 38% of them only once. Of the sample, 15% to 20% is held by the ten largest clones.

The V end loses 6 bases and the J end loses 7 bases, and a stretch of 12 bases separates them. CDR1 DFQATT and CDR2 SNEGSKA are derived from the germline V gene (reference sequence). The cysteine opens and the phenylalanine closes a CDR3 of 11 amino acids. Just CDR3 DNA is preserved here, 33 bases in frame from base 1. Remarks on this clonotype: There is no known antigen for this receptor. No base quality values were provided; no much bigger clone lies one nucleotide off.

The sample's treatment or condition label, decoded: approximately 11-day PBMC culture with coronavirus spike peptide pools or control peptides (ViraFEST assay). To expand antigen-specific T cells with peptide pools and then pick out the expanded clonotypes through TCR sequencing, the study relied on the ViraFEST assay. The absence of prior SARS-CoV-2 infection in healthy vaccine recipients was confirmed by negative nucleocapsid antibody tests before and after vaccination. PBMCs were cultured at two million per well in IMDM supplemented with approximately 5.3% human AB serum and 10 IU/ml IL-2, with approximately 10 ug/ml peptide pools added. Half of the culture medium was replaced with fresh IL-2-containing medium on days 3 and 7. CD4+ T cells were isolated after 10 days of culture through negative selection using the EasySep CD4+ T cell isolation kit. Ficoll-Paque Plus gradient centrifugation was used to isolate PBMCs from whole blood, and the isolated PBMCs were then either used fresh or cryopreserved at -140C. In general, triplicate wells were set up for every culture condition.

The sample consisted of CD4+ T cells from blood, cultured in vitro, taken before SARS-CoV-2 vaccination. The V and J genes are TRBV20-1 and TRBJ1-1, with the identity of the D gene unclear. The receptor was isolated from a human donor who received a COVID-19 vaccine. The DNA is TGCAGTGCAAACCCGACGTATGAAGCTTTCTTT. This codes for CSANPTYEAFF.